The clone carrying this T cell receptor beta chain appeared once. This sample is drawn from a study of CD8 T cells in Susac syndrome. The authors sequenced TCR beta from blood CD8+ and CD4+ T cells. The healthy controls were matched to patients by age and sex. TEMRA cells were FACS-enriched and CD8+ and CD4+ T cells negatively isolated. When the RNA was reverse transcribed, random hexamers were used with an input of about 0.5 to 1 ug. The method of amplification for TCR beta CDR3 was immunoSEQ multiplex PCR, covering 54 Vbeta and 13 Jbeta. TCRdb fed the immunoSEQ multiplex PCR reads into MiXCR, producing one record per CDR3 protein. The sample records 120,000 or so distinct CDR3 sequences, 90% to 95% being singletons. From germline, CDR1 is WNHNN and CDR2 SYGVQD (reference sequence). Unmatched junction bases numbered 6, after V lost 7 bases and J lost 4 bases. The CDR3 sequence is 15 residues long.

The rearrangement uses TRBV10-1 and TRBJ2-6, with 8 nucleotides matching TRBD1. The sequence came from a human donor in good health. Sequencing used CD4+ T cells from PBMCs. The CDR3: CASTYRGIGANVLTF. Written as DNA, the CDR3 is TGCGCCAGCACTTACAGGGGGATCGGGGCCAACGTCCTGACTTTC.